The 2 T cell receptor beta chains below come from one sample, sequenced in a study of coeliac disease. Here immunoSEQ multiplex PCR was the method, and the copy in TCRdb shows in-frame clones only, minus some. The data show approximately 3,100 clones, with roughly 70% seen just once and 20% held by the top ten. Sequences were obtained from lymphocytes from the gut lamina propria. The receptors come from an elderly man without celiac disease.

The CDR3 reads CASSIFGTSRETQYF. In DNA form, the CDR3 reads TGTGCCAGTAGTATCTTCGGGACTAGCCGAGAGACCCAGTACTTC. This rearrangement joins TRBV19 to TRBJ2-5; 9 bases align to TRBD2. Trimming at V came to 3 bases and at J to 4 bases, leaving 6 bases not matched to a gene. Germline lookup yields CDR1 LNHDA and CDR2 SQIVND (reference sequence). CDR3 length: 15 amino acids.

The chain employs TRBV4-1 and TRBJ2-5; 14 bases are a match to TRBD2. Trimming cost V 4 bases and J 2 bases; bases outside gene matches: 3. The CDR3 has 16 residues. Germline assignment: CDR1 MGHRA and CDR2 YSYEKL. The CDR3 DNA reads as TGCGCCAGCAGCCTTCGGACTAGCGGGGGGCAAGAGACCCAGTACTTC. Protein: CASSLRTSGGQETQYF.